The rows below give T cell receptor beta chains drawn from one sample of a study of beta chain features in type 1 diabetes. Repertoires were generated with immunoSEQ multiplex PCR, while TCRdb's copy carries only in-frame clones and drops some. This sample has about 620,000 clones, with roughly 15% found just once. Sequencing was carried out using naive CD4+ T cells from blood. The receptors shown here come from a young man in good health. Both conserved end residues are part of each CDR3.

v_call	j_call	cdr3_aa
TRBV10-3	TRBJ2-7	CALARQGRGDEQYF
TRBV5-1	TRBJ2-7	CASSWTGGFYEQYF
TRBV9	TRBJ2-5	CASSVHIRGQETQYF
TRBV7-6	TRBJ2-2	CASSLGGGALATGELFF
TRBV5-4	TRBJ1-1	CASSFGGSMNTEAFF
TRBV9	TRBJ2-1	CASSADGGSYNEQFF
TRBV9	TRBJ1-6	CASSVAAQAAGPLHF
TRBV5-1	TRBJ2-3	CASSLAGTSGLGTDTQYF
TRBV20-1	TRBJ2-5	CSASGSETQYF
TRBV19	TRBJ1-1	CASSYGQGRFTEAFF
TRBV25-1	TRBJ2-7	CASRRGGLSYEQYF
TRBV5-1	TRBJ2-7	CASSPDTASSYEQYF
TRBV7-2	TRBJ1-2	CASSLEGGYGYTF
TRBV5-1	TRBJ2-3	CASSLVGDTQYF
TRBV5-4	TRBJ2-7	CASSPETSGRTYEQYF
TRBV28	TRBJ2-1	CASSFRGQRNEQFF
TRBV15	TRBJ1-3	CATSESRSGNTIYF
TRBV5-4	TRBJ2-7	CASSPERTPSYEQYF
TRBV29-1	TRBJ1-1	CSVEGGRPNTEAFF
TRBV27	TRBJ2-1	CASSSPSGGTFYNEQFF